The clone carrying this T cell receptor (beta chain) was counted a few times. Its antigen is unidentified. This sample stems from a study of beta chain features in type 1 diabetes. CDR1 and CDR2 (germline): SGHTA, FQGNSA. The V and J ends lost 4 bases and 7 bases respectively, with 13 bases between them. This CDR3 is 13 amino acids long. Notes on the study in general: Among all four CD4+ subsets, Type 1 diabetes patients had TCRB CDR3s that were moderately but significantly shorter.

The entirety of the isolated RNA underwent reverse transcription, so expressed TCRB transcripts were sequenced. Using immunoSEQ multiplex PCR, the repertoire was profiled, and TCRdb retains in-frame clones only, with some absent. This sample has under 300,000 clones, with roughly 22% found just once. This receptor was taken from a woman between 40 and 55 years old with type 1 diabetes. Sequencing was performed on naive CD4+ T cells from blood. The rearrangement uses TRBV7-2 and TRBJ1-2; D might be TRBD1 (5 bases). The CDR3 here is CASSSRQGGGYTF. The CDR3 nucleotides are TGTGCCAGCAGCTCCCGCCAGGGAGGTGGCTACACCTTC.